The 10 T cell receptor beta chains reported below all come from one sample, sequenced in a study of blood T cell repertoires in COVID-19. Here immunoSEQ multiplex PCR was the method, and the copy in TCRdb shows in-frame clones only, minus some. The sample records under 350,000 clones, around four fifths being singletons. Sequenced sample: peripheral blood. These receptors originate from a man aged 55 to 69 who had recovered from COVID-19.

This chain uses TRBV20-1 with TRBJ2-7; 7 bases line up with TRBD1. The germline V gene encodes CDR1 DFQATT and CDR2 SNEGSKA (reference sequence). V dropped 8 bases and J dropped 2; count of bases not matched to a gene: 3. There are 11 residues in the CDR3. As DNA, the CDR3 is TGCAGTTCGACAGGGCCCTACGAGCAGTACTTC. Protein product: CSSTGPYEQYF.

Here the CDR3 reads CASSFPPSDTQYF. The DNA for the CDR3 is TGTGCCAGCAGTTTCCCCCCATCCGATACGCAGTATTTT. The chain employs TRBV28 and TRBJ2-3; D not resolved. The CDR3 has 13 amino acids. CDR1 and CDR2 (germline): MDHEN, SYDVKM. The ends were cut back, 3 bases at V and 6 bases at J, with 10 bases in the middle.

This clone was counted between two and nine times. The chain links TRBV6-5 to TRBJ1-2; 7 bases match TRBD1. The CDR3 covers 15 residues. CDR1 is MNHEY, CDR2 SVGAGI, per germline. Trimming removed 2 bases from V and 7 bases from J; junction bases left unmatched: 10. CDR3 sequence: CASSYTPTGSGGYTF. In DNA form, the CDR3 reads TGTGCCAGCAGTTACACCCCGACAGGGTCCGGTGGCTACACCTTC.

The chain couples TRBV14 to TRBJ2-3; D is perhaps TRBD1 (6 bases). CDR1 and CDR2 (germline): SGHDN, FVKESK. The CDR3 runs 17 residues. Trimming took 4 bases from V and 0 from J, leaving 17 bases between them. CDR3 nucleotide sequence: TGTGCCAGCAGCCTACGAACAGGGTTGACGAGCACAGATACGCAGTATTTT. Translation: CASSLRTGLTSTDTQYF.

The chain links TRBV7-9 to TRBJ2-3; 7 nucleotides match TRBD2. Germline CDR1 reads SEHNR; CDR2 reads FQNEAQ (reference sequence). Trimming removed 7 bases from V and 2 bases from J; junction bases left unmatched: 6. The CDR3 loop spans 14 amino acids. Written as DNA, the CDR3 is TGTGCCAGCACTGGGAGCGGGGACACAGATACGCAGTATTTT. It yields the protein CASTGSGDTDTQYF.

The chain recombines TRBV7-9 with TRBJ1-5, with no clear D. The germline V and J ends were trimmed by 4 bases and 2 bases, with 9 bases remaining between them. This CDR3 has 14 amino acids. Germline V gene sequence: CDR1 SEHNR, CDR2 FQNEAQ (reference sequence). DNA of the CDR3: TGTGCCAGCAGCTCCCGGGTGGGCAATCAGCCCCAGCATTTT. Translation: CASSSRVGNQPQHF.

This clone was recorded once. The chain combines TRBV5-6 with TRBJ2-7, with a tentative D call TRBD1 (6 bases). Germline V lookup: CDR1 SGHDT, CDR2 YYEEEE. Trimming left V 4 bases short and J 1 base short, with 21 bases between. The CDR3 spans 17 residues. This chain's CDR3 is CASSLRPSGTQSYEQYF. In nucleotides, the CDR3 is TGTGCCAGCAGCCTCCGACCCTCCGGGACACAATCCTACGAGCAGTACTTC.

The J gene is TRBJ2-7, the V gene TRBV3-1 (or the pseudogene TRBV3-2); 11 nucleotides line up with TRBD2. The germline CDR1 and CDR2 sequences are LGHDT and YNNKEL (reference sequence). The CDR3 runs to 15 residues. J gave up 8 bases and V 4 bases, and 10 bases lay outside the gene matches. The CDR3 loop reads CASSLGTSGPLKQYF. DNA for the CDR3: TGTGCCAGCAGCCTAGGGACTAGCGGTCCCCTGAAGCAGTACTTC.

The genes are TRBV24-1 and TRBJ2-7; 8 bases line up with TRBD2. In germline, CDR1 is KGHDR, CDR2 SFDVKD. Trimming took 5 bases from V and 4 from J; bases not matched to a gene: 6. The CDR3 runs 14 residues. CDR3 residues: CATSVGTRPYEQYF. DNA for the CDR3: TGTGCCACCAGTGTAGGGACTAGGCCTTACGAGCAGTACTTC.

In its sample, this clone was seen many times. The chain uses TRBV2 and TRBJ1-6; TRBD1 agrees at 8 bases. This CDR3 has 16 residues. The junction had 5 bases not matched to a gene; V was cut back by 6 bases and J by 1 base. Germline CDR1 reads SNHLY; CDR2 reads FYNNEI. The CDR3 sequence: CASSGQGISYNSPLHF. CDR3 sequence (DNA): TGTGCCAGCAGCGGACAGGGAATATCCTATAATTCACCCCTCCACTTT.